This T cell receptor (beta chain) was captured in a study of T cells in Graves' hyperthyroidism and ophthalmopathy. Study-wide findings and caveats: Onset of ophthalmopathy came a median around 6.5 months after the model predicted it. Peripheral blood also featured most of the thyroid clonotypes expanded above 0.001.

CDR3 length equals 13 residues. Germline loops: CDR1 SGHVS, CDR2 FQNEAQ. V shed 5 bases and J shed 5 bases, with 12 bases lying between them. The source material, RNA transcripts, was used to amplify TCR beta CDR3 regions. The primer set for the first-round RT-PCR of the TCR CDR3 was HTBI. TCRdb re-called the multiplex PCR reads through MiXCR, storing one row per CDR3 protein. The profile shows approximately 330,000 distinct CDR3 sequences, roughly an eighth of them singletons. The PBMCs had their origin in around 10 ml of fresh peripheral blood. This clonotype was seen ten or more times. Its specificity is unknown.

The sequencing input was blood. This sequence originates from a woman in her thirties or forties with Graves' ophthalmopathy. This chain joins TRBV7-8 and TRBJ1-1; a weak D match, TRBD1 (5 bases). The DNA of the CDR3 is TGTGCCAGCAGCCCAAGACAGTTAACTGAAGCTTTCTTT. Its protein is CASSPRQLTEAFF.